This T cell receptor (beta chain) was sequenced during a study of T cell changes during pregnancy in multiple sclerosis (dated by TCRdb to between 2018 and 2021). With respect to the entire study: The study looked at changes in the T cell repertoire across pregnancy in women with multiple sclerosis.

V ends up 4 bases short and J 1 base short, with an unmatched junction base count of 3. CDR1 SGHRS and CDR2 YFSETQ were looked up in the germline V gene. The CDR3 runs 14 residues from the cysteine to the phenylalanine. Here the CDR3 DNA is all that survives: 42 bases in frame from base 1. To note about this clone: Its antigen has not been determined. No qualities accompany the bases; no much larger clone lies one base away.

To prepare the library, the immunoSEQ multiplex PCR assay was applied. This immuneACCESS table, as held by TCRdb, lists in-frame sequences with V and J called but not all clones. Of the missing ones, under half trace to an unresolved V gene in checked studies; the others have no known cause. In this sample the table shows roughly 58,000 clones, around nine tenths of which occur a single time. The ten largest clones add up to approximately 3% of the sample. The source was CD8+ T cells from peripheral blood mononuclear cells, collected before pregnancy. This sequence originates from a female donor with multiple sclerosis, enrolled in a pregnancy study. The V gene is TRBV5-1 and the J gene is TRBJ1-1, with TRBD1 identical over 8 junction bases. CDR3 protein: CASSGQGGNTEAFF. The DNA is as follows: TGCGCCAGCAGCGGACAGGGTGGGAACACTGAAGCTTTCTTT.